Each of the 28 T cell receptor beta chains below was sequenced from the same sample in a study of blood T cell repertoires in COVID-19. The method was immunoSEQ multiplex PCR; TCRdb's version includes in-frame clones alone and lacks a portion of them. This table has about 280,000 clones, approximately 85% appearing once. Sequences were obtained from peripheral blood. Receptor source: a woman in her 70s with acute or convalescent COVID-19.

V usage is TRBV2 and J usage is TRBJ1-2, with D unclear. CDR1 is SNHLY and CDR2 is FYNNEI in the germline V gene. With 8 bases removed from V and 0 bases from J, the gap between germline ends came to 10 bases. The CDR3 is 13 residues long. The CDR3 DNA reads TGTGCCAGCGGAGACGGCGCTAACTATGGCTACACCTTC. Translating gives CASGDGANYGYTF.

V and J are TRBV18 and TRBJ2-3; possibly TRBD1 for D (5 bases). The CDR3 runs to 14 residues. Germline V gene sequence: CDR1 KGHSH, CDR2 LQKENI. Trimming shortened V by 3 bases and J by 1 base, and 8 bases separated the two germline ends. The chain's CDR3 is CASSPQGRTDTQYF. The CDR3 bases are TGTGCCAGCTCACCGCAGGGCCGCACAGATACGCAGTATTTT.

V and J are TRBV7-2 and TRBJ2-3; TRBD1 aligns across 9 bases. Germline V CDR1 and CDR2: SGHTA, FQGNSA. There are 16 residues in the CDR3. The trim removed 1 base at V and 0 bases at J, leaving 2 bases unmatched. CDR3 sequence: CASSLVGTGSTDTQYF. The DNA of the CDR3 is TGTGCCAGCAGCTTAGTGGGGACAGGGAGCACAGATACGCAGTATTTT.

V usage is TRBV4-1 and J usage is TRBJ2-5, with 13 bases matching TRBD2. This CDR3 has 17 amino acids. From germline, CDR1 is MGHRA and CDR2 YSYEKL. Trimming at V came to 0 bases and at J to 2 bases, leaving 3 bases not matched to a gene. DNA for the CDR3: TGCGCCAGCAGCCAAGACCCGGGACTAGCGGGGCAAGAGACCCAGTACTTC. Amino acid sequence: CASSQDPGLAGQETQYF.

This chain uses TRBV7-9 with TRBJ1-6, with 9 bases fitting TRBD1. This CDR3 contains 16 residues. The trim removed 5 bases at V and 5 bases at J, leaving 7 bases unmatched. Germline-derived CDR1 and CDR2 are SEHNR and FQNEAQ (reference sequence). CDR3 loop: CASSVLTGGNNSPLHF. The CDR3 nucleotides are TGTGCCAGCAGCGTATTGACAGGGGGGAATAATTCACCCCTCCACTTT. Together with reference TRBV7-9 and TRBJ1-6, the CDR3 gives the full variable domain: DTGVSQNPRHKITKRGQNVTFRCDPISEHNRLYWYRQTLGQGPEFLTYFQNEAQLEKSRLLSDRFSAERPKGSFSTLEIQRTEQGDSAMYLCASSVLTGGNNSPLHFGNGTRLTVT.

This chain connects TRBV5-1 to TRBJ2-7, with D possibly TRBD1 on 6 matching bases. V was pared by 4 bases and J by 6 bases, with 11 bases between. Per germline, CDR1 SGHRS and CDR2 YFSETQ. The CDR3 has 12 residues. CDR3 sequence (DNA): TGCGCCAGCAGCCTTAACAGGGCCGAGCAGTACTTC. This encodes CASSLNRAEQYF. Filled out from reference TRBV5-1 and TRBJ2-7, the complete variable domain reads KAGVTQTPRYLIKTRGQQVTLSCSPISGHRSVSWYQQTPGQGLQFLFEYFSETQRNKGNFPGRFSGRQFSNSRSEMNVSTLELGDSALYLCASSLNRAEQYFGPGTRLTVT.

V gene TRBV6-1 combines with J gene TRBJ1-4, with D possibly being TRBD1 (6 bases). This CDR3 region has 15 residues. Germline V gives CDR1 MNHNS, CDR2 SASEGT. V gave up 0 bases and J gave up 7 bases, with 12 bases separating them. The CDR3 sequence is CASSEASGGLEKLFF. For the CDR3, the DNA is TGTGCCAGCAGTGAAGCGAGCGGGGGGCTTGAAAAACTGTTTTTT.

The chain combines TRBV10-3 with TRBJ1-1, with D hard to call. Trimming took off 3 bases at V and 3 bases at J, with 17 bases between the two ends. CDR1 and CDR2 (germline): ENHRY, SYGVKD. CDR3 length: 16 residues. The CDR3: CAISDPGRGRDTEAFF. The DNA for the CDR3 is TGTGCCATCAGTGATCCTGGACGGGGTCGGGACACTGAAGCTTTCTTT.

The rearrangement links TRBV11-3 to TRBJ2-1, with 8 positions matching TRBD2. Trimming at V came to 5 bases and at J to 5 bases, leaving 5 bases not matched to a gene. In germline, CDR1 is SGHNT, CDR2 YENEEA. This CDR3 comprises 14 residues. CDR3 residues: CASSPRGGNNEQFF. CDR3 nucleotide sequence: TGTGCCAGCAGCCCCCGGGGGGGCAACAATGAGCAGTTCTTC. The whole variable domain, remainder taken from reference TRBV11-3 and TRBJ2-1, is EAGVVQSPRYKIIEKKQPVAFWCNPISGHNTLYWYLQNLGQGPELLIRYENEEAVDDSQLPKDRFSAERLKGVDSTLKIQPAELGDSAVYLCASSPRGGNNEQFFGPGTRLTVL.

The chain carries TRBV6-5 and TRBJ2-2; D not certain. Per germline, CDR1 MNHEY and CDR2 SVGAGI. The CDR3 length is 14 residues. V was clipped by 2 bases and J by 4 bases, with 8 bases between them. Written as DNA, the CDR3 is TGTGCCAGCAGTTACGGTGGAGCCACCGGGGAGCTGTTTTTT. Translating gives CASSYGGATGELFF.

Here the CDR3 reads CASSVERGHLTDTQYF. The CDR3 nucleotides are TGTGCCAGCAGCGTAGAGAGGGGACACCTCACAGATACGCAGTATTTT. This chain links TRBV9 with TRBJ2-3, with D possibly matching TRBD1 (6 bases). Trimming pared 0 bases from V and 2 bases from J, leaving 13 bases between. Germline CDR1 SGDLS, CDR2 YYNGEE. The CDR3 is 16 residues long.

This sequence joins TRBV5-8 and TRBJ2-3; a possible D gene is TRBD1 (6 bases). The CDR3 consists of 13 residues. Germline CDR1 reads SGHTS; CDR2 reads YDEGEE. Trimming pared 3 bases from V and 3 bases from J, leaving 8 bases between. Written as DNA, the CDR3 is TGTGCCAGCAGCTCAGGACAGACAGATACGCAGTATTTT. Amino acids: CASSSGQTDTQYF.

This clone occurred once. The chain employs TRBV19 and TRBJ1-6, with TRBD1 as a possible D gene (5 bases). Trimming took 3 bases from V and 7 from J, leaving 10 bases between them. CDR1 is LNHDA and CDR2 is SQIVND in the germline V gene (reference sequence). This CDR3 contains 14 residues. CDR3 in DNA: TGTGCCAGTAGTATCGGGGGAACCAATTCACCCCTCCACTTT. This translates into CASSIGGTNSPLHF.

V is TRBV10-3 and J is TRBJ1-1; D gene unclear. CDR3 length: 14 residues. Germline CDR1 and CDR2: ENHRY and SYGVKD. Trimming pared 0 bases from V and 6 bases from J, leaving 11 bases between. CDR3 bases: TGTGCCATCAGTGAGTCTGCCCCCTCGGCTGAAGCTTTCTTT. It specifies CAISESAPSAEAFF.

This clone was counted only a few times. The chain employs TRBV5-1 and TRBJ1-2; D possibly corresponds to TRBD1 (5 bases). Germline V gives CDR1 SGHRS, CDR2 YFSETQ. This CDR3 region has 15 residues. Trimming left V 0 bases short and J 6 bases short, with 15 bases between. Written as DNA, the CDR3 is TGCGCCAGCAGCTTGGACCCTCAAGGGGTAAATGGCTACACCTTC. As protein: CASSLDPQGVNGYTF.

This chain links TRBV5-6 with TRBJ1-4, with D unclear. Trimming took off 1 base at V and 5 bases at J, with 12 bases between the two ends. Germline V gene sequence: CDR1 SGHDT, CDR2 YYEEEE. This CDR3 contains 15 residues. This CDR3 is CASSLLVARNEKLFF. DNA for the CDR3: TGTGCCAGCAGCTTGCTTGTAGCGAGAAATGAAAAACTGTTTTTT. The whole variable domain, remainder taken from reference TRBV5-6 and TRBJ1-4, is DAGVTQSPTHLIKTRGQQVTLRCSPKSGHDTVSWYQQALGQGPQFIFQYYEEEERQRGNFPDRFSGHQFPNYSSELNVNALLLGDSALYLCASSLLVARNEKLFFGSGTQLSVL.

The chain combines TRBV5-6 with TRBJ1-6; TRBD1 is a possible D gene (5 bases). Germline CDR1 and CDR2: SGHDT and YYEEEE. There are 13 residues in the CDR3. V was pared by 1 base and J by 12 bases, with 11 bases between. The CDR3 DNA sequence: TGTGCCAGCAGCTTGAGCAGGGTTGTACCCCTCCACTTT. It specifies CASSLSRVVPLHF. The full variable domain, its missing parts supplied by reference TRBV5-6 and TRBJ1-6, is DAGVTQSPTHLIKTRGQQVTLRCSPKSGHDTVSWYQQALGQGPQFIFQYYEEEERQRGNFPDRFSGHQFPNYSSELNVNALLLGDSALYLCASSLSRVVPLHFGNGTRLTVT.

The V gene is TRBV3-1 (or the pseudogene TRBV3-2), the J gene TRBJ2-3; D is perhaps TRBD2 (6 bases). The CDR3 has 17 residues. V was shortened by 2 bases and J by 2 bases, with 17 bases between the two germline ends. CDR1 and CDR2 from the germline V gene are LGHDT and YNNKEL (reference sequence). This CDR3 is CASSQKLLAGVTDTQYF. Here the CDR3 DNA reads TGTGCCAGCAGCCAAAAACTACTAGCCGGGGTCACAGATACGCAGTATTTT.

This sequence joins TRBV5-1 and TRBJ2-2; D unresolved. The germline V gene encodes CDR1 SGHRS and CDR2 YFSETQ. CDR3 length equals 15 residues. The V end lost 1 base, the J end lost 4 bases, and 11 bases lay between the germline ends. The CDR3 coding sequence is TGCGCCAGCAGCTTGCCCAACAGCCGCACCGGGGAGCTGTTTTTT. This encodes CASSLPNSRTGELFF.

The chain couples TRBV7-9 to TRBJ2-1; D possibly corresponds to TRBD1 (6 bases). Trimming pared 1 base from V and 0 bases from J, leaving 10 bases between. The germline CDR1 and CDR2 sequences are SEHNR and FQNEAQ (reference sequence). This CDR3 is 16 amino acids long. CDR3 protein: CASSLGQGRSYNEQFF. The DNA for the CDR3 is TGTGCCAGCAGCTTAGGGCAGGGGCGCTCCTACAATGAGCAGTTCTTC.

The chain recombines TRBV6-5 with TRBJ1-5; perhaps TRBD1 as D (6 bases). This CDR3 is built from 15 residues. From germline, CDR1 is MNHEY and CDR2 SVGAGI. V lost 6 bases and J lost 1, with 13 bases in between. CDR3 nucleotide sequence: TGTGCCAGCAGACCACAGGGAACGAGCAATCAGCCCCAGCATTTT. Amino acids: CASRPQGTSNQPQHF.

CDR3 coding DNA: TGTGCCAGCAGCGTAGCGGACAATGAGCAGTTCTTC. Amino acid sequence: CASSVADNEQFF. The rearrangement uses TRBV9 and TRBJ2-1; D unresolved. V was clipped by 0 bases and J by 5 bases, with 3 bases between them. The CDR3 has 12 amino acids. CDR1 is SGDLS, CDR2 YYNGEE, per germline.

This clone was picked up a small number of times. The V and J genes are TRBV25-1 and TRBJ2-5; 7 bases are shared with TRBD1. Germline trimming cut 5 bases from V and 1 base from J; bases unmatched to any gene: 7. This CDR3 has 15 residues. Germline V gene data show CDR1 as MGHDK and CDR2 as SYGVNS. The CDR3: CASSSVGTVQETQYF. The DNA for the CDR3 is TGTGCCAGCAGTAGTGTGGGGACAGTCCAAGAGACCCAGTACTTC.

The chain carries TRBV5-6 and TRBJ2-3; 7 positions agree with TRBD2. The CDR3 has 11 amino acids. Trimming at V came to 3 bases and at J to 8 bases, leaving 0 bases not matched to a gene. Germline CDR1 SGHDT, CDR2 YYEEEE. CDR3 DNA sequence: TGTGCCAGCAGCTCGGGGGGTACGCAGTATTTT. The encoded protein is CASSSGGTQYF.

In the case of this clone: Additional DNA sequences in this sample encode the identical CDR3. CDR3 DNA: TGTGCCAGCAGTGCGGGGTCCTACGAGCAGTACTTC. Protein sequence: CASSAGSYEQYF. The chain combines TRBV2 with TRBJ2-7, with a possible D match to TRBD2 (5 bases). CDR3 length: 12 residues. Trimming took 4 bases from V and 1 from J, leaving 5 bases between them. From germline, CDR1 is SNHLY and CDR2 FYNNEI.

V gene TRBV28 combines with J gene TRBJ1-1, with D uncertain. The germline V gene has CDR1 MDHEN and CDR2 SYDVKM. This CDR3 has 15 residues. V was shortened by 1 base and J by 1 base, with 10 bases between the two germline ends. The CDR3 DNA follows: TGTGCCAGCAGTTTATCCGGGGAGGGGAACACTGAAGCTTTCTTT. Its protein product is CASSLSGEGNTEAFF.

The CDR3 loop reads CASSENRGIGQPQHF. CDR3 bases: TGTGCCAGCAGTGAAAACAGGGGAATTGGTCAGCCCCAGCATTTT. The V call is TRBV6-1, the J call TRBJ1-5; 7 bases fit TRBD1. V was pared by 2 bases and J by 6 bases, with 7 bases of the junction left unmatched. CDR3 length equals 15 residues. Germline V lookup: CDR1 MNHNS, CDR2 SASEGT.

The chain recombines TRBV6-6 with TRBJ2-2; D might be TRBD2 (7 bases). The CDR3 totals 16 residues. CDR1 MNHNY and CDR2 SVGAGI come from the germline V gene (reference sequence). V gave up 6 bases and J gave up 1 base, with 15 bases separating them. CDR3 sequence: CASSWGGLRNTGELFF. The CDR3 coding sequence is TGTGCCAGCAGCTGGGGGGGGCTTAGGAACACCGGGGAGCTGTTTTTT.